These 20 T cell receptor beta chains came from one sample sequenced in a study of cytomegalovirus exposure and HLA in healthy donors. Repertoires were generated with immunoSEQ multiplex PCR, while TCRdb's copy carries only in-frame clones and drops some. The sample includes tens of thousands of clones, nearly 96% of them seen just once. The sample comprised PBMCs. The receptors stem from a woman aged 18-30 years in good health and CMV-seropositive.

This clone was seen once. The gene calls are TRBV28 and TRBJ2-2; tentative D call: TRBD1 (5 bases). The V and J ends lost 2 bases and 8 bases respectively, with 9 bases between them. Germline V gives CDR1 MDHEN, CDR2 SYDVKM. The CDR3 spans 13 residues. The CDR3 loop is CASSLTGAGELFF. CDR3 DNA: TGTGCCAGCAGTTTAACAGGAGCTGGGGAGCTGTTTTTT.

The V gene is TRBV15, the J gene TRBJ2-7; a weak D match, TRBD2 (6 bases). Germline CDR1 is LNHNV and CDR2 is YYDKDF (reference sequence). V lost 0 bases, J lost 5 bases, and 11 bases lay in between. This CDR3 has 14 amino acids. The CDR3 is CATSREGGNDEQYF. The CDR3 DNA sequence: TGTGCCACCAGCAGAGAGGGGGGAAACGACGAGCAGTACTTC.

The chain combines TRBV11-3 with TRBJ2-3; TRBD2 matches 12 bases. The junction had 11 bases not matched to a gene; V was cut back by 5 bases and J by 2 bases. In germline, CDR1 is SGHNT, CDR2 YENEEA. CDR3 length: 18 amino acids. The CDR3 loop reads CASSTRTSGTPYTDTQYF. Written as DNA, the CDR3 is TGTGCCAGCAGCACCCGGACTAGCGGGACGCCTTACACAGATACGCAGTATTTT. Variable domain in full (rest from reference TRBV11-3 and TRBJ2-3): EAGVVQSPRYKIIEKKQPVAFWCNPISGHNTLYWYLQNLGQGPELLIRYENEEAVDDSQLPKDRFSAERLKGVDSTLKIQPAELGDSAVYLCASSTRTSGTPYTDTQYFGPGTRLTVL.

The V and J genes are TRBV11-3 and TRBJ1-1; D possibly corresponds to TRBD1 (5 bases). CDR1 SGHNT and CDR2 YENEEA come from the germline V gene. The CDR3 contains 14 residues. The ends were cut back, 5 bases at V and 11 bases at J, with 21 bases in the middle. The CDR3 sequence: CASSAAGVGGSAFF. In nucleotides, the CDR3 is TGTGCCAGCAGCGCAGCGGGCGTCGGGGGTTCGGCTTTCTTT.

The chain employs TRBV6-1 and TRBJ2-5, with 15 bases fitting TRBD2. The germline gives CDR1 MNHNS, CDR2 SASEGT. V lost 3 bases to trimming and J lost 5 bases; unmatched junction nucleotides: 4. This CDR3 has 16 residues. CDR3 in DNA: TGTGCCAGCAGTGAGCGGACTAGCGGGAGGGTGGAGACCCAGTACTTC. Translated: CASSERTSGRVETQYF.

This clone was recorded only once. The rearrangement joins TRBV11-1 to TRBJ1-2; D gene ambiguous. The V gene lost 5 bases and the J gene lost 4 bases, with 14 bases spanning the gap. The germline CDR1 and CDR2 sequences are SGHAT and FQDESV (reference sequence). CDR3 length: 14 amino acids. For the CDR3, the DNA is TGTGCCAGCAGCCGGACGACAAGCGGCTATGGCTACACCTTC. It translates to CASSRTTSGYGYTF.

This clone was recorded once. The CDR3 loop is CASSHRLGFRMNEQFF. Here the CDR3 DNA reads TGCGCCAGCAGCCACCGGTTGGGCTTCAGGATGAATGAGCAGTTCTTC. The chain recombines TRBV4-1 with TRBJ2-1; D is uncertain. CDR1 and CDR2 (germline): MGHRA, YSYEKL. The V end was cut by 3 bases, the J end by 7 bases, with 19 bases between. This CDR3 is 16 amino acids long.

This clone was observed once. The rearrangement links TRBV14 to TRBJ2-7; no firm D call. The CDR3 runs to 11 residues. The V end lost 3 bases, the J end lost 3 bases, and 3 bases lay between the germline ends. Germline CDR1 is SGHDN and CDR2 is FVKESK. The CDR3 here is CASSHGYEQYF. CDR3 in DNA: TGTGCCAGCAGCCACGGCTACGAGCAGTACTTC.

The gene calls are TRBV6-1 and TRBJ1-1, with 8 positions matching TRBD1. J gave up 0 bases and V 6 bases, and 3 bases lay outside the gene matches. The V gene's germline CDR1 is MNHNS and CDR2 SASEGT. The CDR3 is 14 residues long. The CDR3 loop reads CASRKQGVNTEAFF. As DNA, the CDR3 is TGTGCCAGCAGAAAACAGGGGGTGAACACTGAAGCTTTCTTT.

The chain uses TRBV4-2 and TRBJ1-1; no clear D gene. CDR3 size: 12 residues. Trimming removed 1 base from V and 6 bases from J, with 6 bases in between. Germline assignment: CDR1 LGHNA and CDR2 YNFKEQ. In DNA form, the CDR3 reads TGTGCCAGCAGCCAAGGAGGATCTGAAGCTTTCTTT. Protein sequence: CASSQGGSEAFF.

The rearrangement uses TRBV27 and TRBJ2-1, with 9 bases matching TRBD2. The CDR3 is 15 residues long. From germline, CDR1 is MNHEY and CDR2 SMNVEV (reference sequence). V gave up 5 bases and J gave up 9 bases; unmatched junction bases: 11. The CDR3, as DNA: TGTGCCAGCAGTCCGACCCCGACTAGCGGCCGTGAGCAGTTCTTC. It codes for CASSPTPTSGREQFF.

CDR3 nucleotides: TGTGCCAGCAGCTGGGGAGGGAGTTCGGATACGCAGTATTTT. Amino acid sequence: CASSWGGSSDTQYF. This chain connects TRBV11-3 to TRBJ2-3, with 7 bases lining up with TRBD2. Trimming at V came to 4 bases and at J to 6 bases, leaving 7 bases not matched to a gene. CDR3 size: 14 residues. Germline loops: CDR1 SGHNT, CDR2 YENEEA. The variable domain in full, with the rest retrieved from reference TRBV11-3 and TRBJ2-3, is EAGVVQSPRYKIIEKKQPVAFWCNPISGHNTLYWYLQNLGQGPELLIRYENEEAVDDSQLPKDRFSAERLKGVDSTLKIQPAELGDSAVYLCASSWGGSSDTQYFGPGTRLTVL.

The chain combines TRBV5-4 with TRBJ2-1; 14 positions match TRBD2. This CDR3 has 17 residues. V lost 3 bases and J lost 7; bases outside the gene matches: 9. Germline loops: CDR1 SGHNT, CDR2 YYREEE (reference sequence). The CDR3, as DNA: TGTGCCAGCAGCTGGGGACTAGCGGGAGTACGTGGGAATGAGCAGTTCTTC. Its protein is CASSWGLAGVRGNEQFF.

The chain is built from TRBV9 and TRBJ2-5, with D tentatively TRBD1 (5 bases). This CDR3 is built from 14 residues. Trimming left V 3 bases short and J 3 bases short, with 12 bases between. Germline assignment: CDR1 SGDLS and CDR2 YYNGEE. As DNA, the CDR3 is TGTGCCAGCAGCGCCACAGGATTGGAAGAGACCCAGTACTTC. Its protein product is CASSATGLEETQYF.

V is TRBV4-1 and J is TRBJ1-4; the D is unclear. V lost 2 bases, J lost 8 bases, and 9 bases lay in between. Germline loops: CDR1 MGHRA, CDR2 YSYEKL. This CDR3 region has 13 residues. The CDR3 coding sequence is TGCGCCAGCAGCCAATATACAACCGAAAAACTGTTTTTT. This gives the protein CASSQYTTEKLFF.

The chain recombines TRBV7-2 with TRBJ2-3; 11 bases fit TRBD2. The germline V gene encodes CDR1 SGHTA and CDR2 FQGNSA. Trimming at V came to 5 bases and at J to 5 bases, leaving 18 bases not matched to a gene. CDR3 length: 19 amino acids. The CDR3 spells CASSGQTSGIPLGGDTQYF. The CDR3 region has the DNA TGTGCCAGCAGCGGCCAGACTAGCGGGATCCCCTTAGGGGGAGATACGCAGTATTTT.

The chain couples TRBV30 to TRBJ1-2; 7 bases line up with TRBD1. This CDR3 is 16 amino acids long. Germline CDR1 GTSNPN, CDR2 SVGIG (reference sequence). After removal of 2 bases from V and 1 base from J, the junction contained 10 bases not matched to a gene. DNA for the CDR3: TGTGCCTGGAGTCCAGCGGCAGGGGGACTTAACTATGGCTACACCTTC. The encoded protein is CAWSPAAGGLNYGYTF.

The chain employs TRBV27 and TRBJ2-2; 10 bases map to TRBD2. There are 16 residues in the CDR3. V dropped 3 bases and J dropped 1; count of bases not matched to a gene: 2. Germline CDR1 reads MNHEY; CDR2 reads SMNVEV (reference sequence). The CDR3 DNA is TGTGCCAGCAGTTTTAGCGGGAGGAAGAACACCGGGGAGCTGTTTTTT. Protein sequence: CASSFSGRKNTGELFF.

The chain combines TRBV6-6 with TRBJ2-5, with a possible D match to TRBD1 (6 bases). CDR3 length: 13 amino acids. Trimming cost V 6 bases and J 3 bases, with 11 bases left between them. Germline assignment: CDR1 MNHNY and CDR2 SVGAGI (reference sequence). CDR3 coding DNA: TGTGCCAGCAGACTCGACAGGAAAGAGACCCAGTACTTC. Translated: CASRLDRKETQYF.

This clone was recorded only once. This chain links TRBV13 with TRBJ2-1, with D possibly TRBD1 on 5 matching bases. This CDR3 has 12 residues. V shed 5 bases and J shed 9 bases, with 11 bases lying between them. Germline V gene sequence: CDR1 PRHDT, CDR2 FYEKMQ (reference sequence). For the CDR3, the DNA is TGTGCCAGCAGCCCCCAGGGATCTGAGCAGTTCTTC. This codes for CASSPQGSEQFF.